The 27 T cell receptor beta chains listed next were all sequenced from one sample in a study of blood T cell repertoires in COVID-19. Sequencing was performed with immunoSEQ multiplex PCR; in TCRdb, only in-frame clones are kept and a portion is missing. The sample gives 120,000 to 150,000 clones, around 90% of which show up once; 0.75% to 0.95% is in the top ten. Sequencing was carried out using peripheral blood. These receptors came from a woman aged 45-59 years with acute or convalescent COVID-19.

The V gene is TRBV25-1, the J gene TRBJ2-7; possibly TRBD1 for D (5 bases). CDR3 size: 14 residues. Deletions cut 3 bases from V and 3 bases from J, with 12 bases between. The germline gives CDR1 MGHDK, CDR2 SYGVNS. The CDR3 loop reads CASSDQGPFYEQYF. The CDR3 region has the DNA TGTGCCAGCAGTGATCAGGGCCCCTTCTACGAGCAGTACTTC.

V gene TRBV9 combines with J gene TRBJ2-2, with TRBD1 as a possible D gene (5 bases). The V gene's germline CDR1 is SGDLS and CDR2 YYNGEE. V dropped 3 bases and J dropped 4 bases, with 10 bases sitting between them. This CDR3 is 14 amino acids long. The CDR3 DNA is TGTGCCAGCAGCGCCAGGGTGATCACCGGGGAGCTGTTTTTT. It specifies CASSARVITGELFF.

This chain joins TRBV18 and TRBJ2-7, with a possible D match to TRBD2 (5 bases). V was pared by 4 bases and J by 0 bases, with 13 bases between. Germline CDR1 and CDR2: KGHSH and LQKENI. This CDR3 has 15 amino acids. CDR3 bases: TGTGCCAGCTCACTTTCCGGGGTGAGCTCCTACGAGCAGTACTTC. It yields the protein CASSLSGVSSYEQYF.

The chain is built from TRBV14 and TRBJ2-4, with 8 bases lining up with TRBD2. CDR1 and CDR2 (germline): SGHDN, FVKESK. The CDR3 is 14 amino acids. J gave up 6 bases and V 4 bases, and 5 bases lay outside the gene matches. The CDR3 region has the DNA TGTGCCAGCAGCCCAGGCGGGGGGCCAAACATTCAGTACTTC. Protein product: CASSPGGGPNIQYF. The whole variable domain, filled in from reference TRBV14 and TRBJ2-4, reads EAGVTQFPSHSVIEKGQTVTLRCDPISGHDNLYWYRRVMGKEIKFLLHFVKESKQDESGMPNNRFLAERTGGTYSTLKVQPAELEDSGVYFCASSPGGGPNIQYFGAGTRLSVL.

J is TRBJ2-3 and V is TRBV30; D might be TRBD2 (6 bases). The CDR3 extends over 15 amino acids. Trimming stripped 2 bases from V and 1 base from J, with 13 bases between. Per germline, CDR1 GTSNPN and CDR2 SVGIG (reference sequence). CDR3: CAWSTGTPRTDTQYF. The CDR3 DNA sequence: TGTGCCTGGAGTACCGGGACTCCTCGCACAGATACGCAGTATTTT. The whole variable domain, filled in from reference TRBV30 and TRBJ2-3, reads SQTIHQWPATLVQPVGSPLSLECTVEGTSNPNLYWYRQAAGRGLQLLFYSVGIGQISSEVPQNLSASRPQDRQFILSSKKLLLSDSGFYLCAWSTGTPRTDTQYFGPGTRLTVL.

This chain uses TRBV5-4 with TRBJ2-1, with TRBD2 as a possible D gene (5 bases). V was cut by 7 bases and J by 6 bases, with 11 bases left in between. The CDR3 is 12 residues long. Germline CDR1 is SGHNT and CDR2 is YYREEE (reference sequence). The CDR3 spells CASASGFNEQFF. The CDR3 bases are TGTGCCAGCGCCAGCGGATTCAATGAGCAGTTCTTC. The full variable domain, rest sourced from reference TRBV5-4 and TRBJ2-1, is ETGVTQSPTHLIKTRGQQVTLRCSSQSGHNTVSWYQQALGQGPQFIFQYYREEENGRGNFPPRFSGLQFPNYSSELNVNALELDDSALYLCASASGFNEQFFGPGTRLTVL.

V is TRBV7-3 and J is TRBJ1-2; D ambiguous. Trimming took 1 base from V and 7 from J, leaving 10 bases between them. There are 13 residues in the CDR3. The germline gives CDR1 SGHTA, CDR2 FQGTGA. The DNA for the CDR3 is TGTGCCAGCAGCTTAAGGGATCGGGGTGGCTACACCTTC. This encodes CASSLRDRGGYTF.

The chain links TRBV6-2 or TRBV6-3 to TRBJ1-1; possibly TRBD1 for D (5 bases). The CDR3 consists of 14 residues. Trimming cost V 3 bases and J 2 bases, with 10 bases left between them. CDR1 MNHEY and CDR2 SVGEGT come from the germline V gene. CDR3 nucleotide sequence: TGTGCCAGCAGTTATCTGGGGCCTAACACTGAAGCTTTCTTT. It translates to CASSYLGPNTEAFF.

The chain carries TRBV20-1 and TRBJ2-1, with a possible D match to TRBD1 (5 bases). There are 11 residues in the CDR3. Germline CDR1 and CDR2: DFQATT and SNEGSKA (reference sequence). Between the trimmed V and J ends, which lost 7 bases and 7 bases, there was a span of 11 bases. CDR3 DNA sequence: TGCAGTGTCAGGGTTGGGAATGAGCAGTTCTTC. It is translated as CSVRVGNEQFF.

CDR3 protein: CASSRSRRQGEQYF. The CDR3 region has the DNA TGTGCCAGCAGCAGAAGTCGCCGTCAGGGGGAGCAGTACTTC. The chain links TRBV11-2 to TRBJ2-7, with a tentative D call TRBD1 (6 bases). Germline lookup yields CDR1 SGHAT and CDR2 FQNNGV. CDR3 length: 14 amino acids. Trimming removed 5 bases from V and 7 bases from J, with 18 bases in between.

This clone is medium-sized (0.01 to 0.1%) in the sample. This rearrangement joins TRBV10-3 to TRBJ2-7; 12 positions agree with TRBD1. Unmatched junction bases numbered 8, after V lost 8 bases and J lost 0 bases. The CDR3 length is 16 residues. Per the germline V gene, CDR1 is ENHRY and CDR2 is SYGVKD. The CDR3 bases are TGTGCCATCGGGGACAGGGGGCTTTATCCCTCCTACGAGCAGTACTTC. Its translation is CAIGDRGLYPSYEQYF.

This clone showed up just once. The chain carries TRBV29-1 and TRBJ2-1, with 10 nucleotides matching TRBD2. The CDR3 covers 17 residues. Looked up from germline, CDR1 is SQVTM and CDR2 is ANQGSEA. Trimming took 0 bases from V and 4 from J; bases not matched to a gene: 9. CDR3 DNA sequence: TGCAGCGTTGAAGATCTGCTAGCGGGAGTGTCTTACAATGAGCAGTTCTTC. It encodes CSVEDLLAGVSYNEQFF.

This rearrangement joins TRBV5-1 to TRBJ1-2, with D maybe TRBD1 (5 bases). Looked up from germline, CDR1 is SGHRS and CDR2 is YFSETQ. Trimming stripped 6 bases from V and 8 bases from J, with 17 bases between. CDR3 length: 13 residues. The CDR3, as DNA: TGCGCCAGCAATTCCGCGGCGGGGGTCGGCTACACCTTC. Amino acid sequence: CASNSAAGVGYTF. Supplemented by reference TRBV5-1 and TRBJ1-2, the full variable domain reads KAGVTQTPRYLIKTRGQQVTLSCSPISGHRSVSWYQQTPGQGLQFLFEYFSETQRNKGNFPGRFSGRQFSNSRSEMNVSTLELGDSALYLCASNSAAGVGYTFGSGTRLTVV.

This clone is a singleton in its sample. V and J are TRBV29-1 and TRBJ2-7; the match to TRBD2 covers 7 bases. The CDR3 length is 12 residues. Germline V CDR1 and CDR2: SQVTM, ANQGSEA. V shed 8 bases, J shed 0 bases, and the junction held 4 bases outside the gene matches. CDR3 nucleotides: TGCAGCCACACTAGCGCCTCCTACGAGCAGTACTTC. Translation gives CSHTSASYEQYF.

This chain connects TRBV7-9 to TRBJ1-1; maybe TRBD1 (6 bases). Germline lookup yields CDR1 SEHNR and CDR2 FQNEAQ (reference sequence). The V end lost 1 base, the J end lost 4 bases, and 16 bases lay between the germline ends. The CDR3 consists of 16 residues. The CDR3 coding sequence is TGTGCCAGCAGCTTAGGAGACAGGCCCGAGGGCACTGAAGCTTTCTTT. Its protein is CASSLGDRPEGTEAFF. Based on the CDR3 plus reference TRBV7-9 and TRBJ1-1, the full variable domain is DTGVSQNPRHKITKRGQNVTFRCDPISEHNRLYWYRQTLGQGPEFLTYFQNEAQLEKSRLLSDRFSAERPKGSFSTLEIQRTEQGDSAMYLCASSLGDRPEGTEAFFGQGTRLTVV.

This sequence joins TRBV12-3 or TRBV12-4 and TRBJ2-5, with 9 bases that match TRBD2. J lost 3 bases, V lost 7 bases, and 3 bases had no gene match. CDR3 length: 13 residues. CDR3 nucleotides: TGTGCCAGCAATAGCGGGAGTGAAGAGACCCAGTACTTC. This gives the protein CASNSGSEETQYF.

V and J are TRBV6-2 or TRBV6-3 and TRBJ1-1; no firm D call. V lost 2 bases and J lost 2, with 9 bases in between. CDR3 length: 14 residues. Germline V gene sequence: CDR1 MNHEY, CDR2 SVGEGT. CDR3 coding DNA: TGTGCCAGCAGTTACGTGCAGGCTAACACTGAAGCTTTCTTT. It codes for CASSYVQANTEAFF.

V and J are TRBV19 and TRBJ1-6; 9 nucleotides match TRBD1. V gave up 9 bases and J gave up 7 bases; unmatched junction bases: 10. The germline gives CDR1 LNHDA, CDR2 SQIVND (reference sequence). The CDR3 has 15 amino acids. CDR3 in amino acids: CASRPRDRVNSPLHF. The CDR3 DNA sequence: TGTGCCAGCAGACCCCGGGACAGGGTGAATTCACCCCTCCACTTT.

This chain links TRBV27 with TRBJ1-5, with D possibly matching TRBD1 (5 bases). CDR3 length: 14 residues. CDR1 and CDR2 (germline): MNHEY, SMNVEV (reference sequence). Trimming stripped 6 bases from V and 4 bases from J, with 13 bases between. In DNA, the CDR3 is TGTGCCAGCAGAAGTCAGGGCTGGAATCAGCCCCAGCATTTT. Protein: CASRSQGWNQPQHF.

This clone was seen a single time. The chain is built from TRBV27 and TRBJ2-7, with 8 nucleotides matching TRBD1. The CDR3 contains 16 residues. Germline-derived CDR1 and CDR2 are MNHEY and SMNVEV (reference sequence). Unmatched junction bases numbered 10, after V lost 6 bases and J lost 0 bases. The CDR3 region is CASSPSQGESSYEQYF. The CDR3 DNA reads as TGTGCCAGCAGCCCCTCACAGGGGGAAAGCTCCTACGAGCAGTACTTC.

The gene calls are TRBV27 and TRBJ1-1; tentatively, D is TRBD1 (5 bases). The CDR3 has 14 amino acids. Germline-derived CDR1 and CDR2 are MNHEY and SMNVEV (reference sequence). V gave up 5 bases and J gave up 0 bases, with 10 bases separating them. The CDR3 reads CASSDSRVNTEAFF. The CDR3 region has the DNA TGTGCCAGCAGTGATAGCAGGGTGAACACTGAAGCTTTCTTT.

The chain carries TRBV19 and TRBJ1-1; 8 bases agree with TRBD1. This CDR3 spans 13 amino acids. The germline V gene encodes CDR1 LNHDA and CDR2 SQIVND (reference sequence). Trimming took 5 bases from V and 7 from J; bases not matched to a gene: 6. As DNA, the CDR3 is TGTGCCAGTAGTCAGGACAGGGAAGTTGAAGCTTTCTTT. Its protein product is CASSQDREVEAFF.

CDR3 bases: TGTGCCACCAGTGAGCGTGACAGGGCTGAAGCTTTCTTT. This gives the protein CATSERDRAEAFF. The rearrangement links TRBV24-1 to TRBJ1-1; 7 nucleotides agree with TRBD1. This CDR3 region has 13 residues. Germline V gene lookup returns CDR1 KGHDR and CDR2 SFDVKD. Trimming removed 4 bases from V and 6 bases from J; junction bases left unmatched: 4.

The V and J genes are TRBV20-1 and TRBJ1-1; no reliable D call. This CDR3 is 10 amino acids long. The germline V gene has CDR1 DFQATT and CDR2 SNEGSKA (reference sequence). The V end lost 6 bases, the J end lost 8 bases, and 10 bases lay between the germline ends. In nucleotides, the CDR3 is TGCAGTGCAGCGGTAGAAGAAGCTTTCTTT. Translation gives CSAAVEEAFF.

J is TRBJ1-4 and V is TRBV5-6, with 9 bases aligning to TRBD1. The ends lost 3 bases at V and 0 bases at J; junction bases unmatched: 3. In germline, CDR1 is SGHDT, CDR2 YYEEEE. The CDR3 has 16 amino acids. The DNA for the CDR3 is TGTGCCAGCAGCTGGGGGACAGGGTCAACTAATGAAAAACTGTTTTTT. Protein: CASSWGTGSTNEKLFF. The variable domain in full, with the rest retrieved from reference TRBV5-6 and TRBJ1-4, is DAGVTQSPTHLIKTRGQQVTLRCSPKSGHDTVSWYQQALGQGPQFIFQYYEEEERQRGNFPDRFSGHQFPNYSSELNVNALLLGDSALYLCASSWGTGSTNEKLFFGSGTQLSVL.

The rearrangement links TRBV27 to TRBJ1-1, with TRBD1 matching 7 bases. V shed 7 bases and J 11 bases; nucleotides not matched to a gene: 13. The CDR3 sequence is 13 residues long. Germline assignment: CDR1 MNHEY and CDR2 SMNVEV (reference sequence). In nucleotides, the CDR3 is TGTGCCAGCACCTCTGTAGGGGGCCCAATGGCTTTCTTT. This codes for CASTSVGGPMAFF.

This clone has only one observation. This chain joins TRBV18 and TRBJ2-6; 8 bases fit TRBD1. V dropped 2 bases and J dropped 0; count of bases not matched to a gene: 9. Germline V gene lookup returns CDR1 KGHSH and CDR2 LQKENI. The CDR3 totals 19 residues. CDR3 residues: CASSPSPTGEPSGANVLTF. In DNA, the CDR3 is TGTGCCAGCTCACCATCTCCGACAGGGGAGCCCTCTGGGGCCAACGTCCTGACTTTC. Combining the CDR3 with reference TRBV18 and TRBJ2-6 gives the whole variable domain NAGVMQNPRHLVRRRGQEARLRCSPMKGHSHVYWYRQLPEEGLKFMVYLQKENIIDESGMPKERFSAEFPKEGPSILRIQQVVRGDSAAYFCASSPSPTGEPSGANVLTFGAGSRLTVL.